This T cell receptor (beta chain) is from a study of human T cells and chemical hapten exposure (dated by TCRdb to the early 2020s). Context from the whole study: For sensitization, 2% DPC in acetone was applied to a 2 cm by 2 cm area of upper inner arm skin. Patients additionally received weekly therapeutic DPC doses to the scalp throughout the roughly 24-week study period. Approximately 28 alopecia patients gave blood for TCR sequencing at one to four time points (pre-sensitization, 2, 6 and 24 weeks). Blood samples were taken from patients before sensitization (week 0) and at 2, 6 and about 24 weeks after DPC sensitization. Patch testing on the upper back used Finn chambers containing 0.01% DPC, with scoring done after 6 days according to International Contact Dermatitis Research Group standards. The patient cohort, mostly female, included alopecia areata with under or over 50% scalp involvement, alopecia totalis and alopecia universalis. In alopecia patients, the study followed how the peripheral blood TCR repertoire changed in vivo over primary and secondary sensitization to diphenylcyclopropenone (DPC), a hapten. Libraries were combined into a pool for sequencing, and differences in TCR yield between samples came mainly from small differences in library volumes within the pool. Here is what the overall study found, with its caveats: No change with DPC sensitization was found in the number of TCRs above 1 in 1000 frequency, and no evidence of global repertoire structure alterations was found. Compared with pre-sensitization or healthy control sets, expanded TCRs formed significantly more large CDR3 similarity clusters, which is consistent with antigen-driven responses. All patients had alopecia, a presumed autoimmune disease, so their immune response might differ from that of healthy individuals. A positive correlation was found between the number of PT1 expanded TCRs and patch test score, with significance reached at thresholds 8, 16 and 32 but not 4. Repeated subsampling changed both the strength of the expansion versus patch-test correlation and the threshold at which that correlation became significant.

Details on this clonotype: The specificity of this receptor is unknown. No base quality values were provided; no much bigger clone lies one nucleotide off.

Reading the label with the study, this specimen's time point is: patch test 1, 2 weeks after DPC sensitization. The sample's treatment or condition label is to be understood as: therapeutic diphenylcyclopropenone sensitization with weekly scalp DPC. At each patch-test visit, blood was drawn before the patch test was applied. To be eligible, patients had to be aged 18 to 70, diagnosed with alopecia and judged suitable for DPC therapy, while pregnant patients were excluded. Total RNA was isolated from unfractionated whole blood collected in Tempus Blood RNA tubes. The library was made by RACE. Sequenced on a NextSeq 500. Library preparation attached unique molecular identifiers to individual cDNA molecules for quantitative, reproducible TCR counting. For every blood RNA sample, sequencing covered both the TCR alpha and TCR beta chains. The published analysis was carried out like this. Samples had a median of 95,638 TCRs, with a range from 23,224 to 690,600. The Decombinator software suite was used to annotate V, J and CDR3 in the TCR reads. Every sample was subsampled to the same number of TCRs (28,000) for the PS versus PT1 abundance plots. Expanded TCRs were defined as absent before sensitization and observed at least eight times at the 2-week time point. TCRdb's own reprocessing of the public reads used fastp at Q25 and MiXCR and kept productive beta chains. Each entry is one CDR3 protein sequence, shown with its most common DNA and genes. The V and J calls here are based on TCRdb, not the publication. This sample has around 110,000 distinct CDR3 sequences in its table, and 9% to 14% of those were observed once. Clones ranked in the top ten supply roughly 1.3% of the sample.

The CDR3, cysteine through phenylalanine, is 14 amino acids long. Just CDR3 DNA is preserved here, 42 bases in frame from base 1. Relative to germline, V is missing 4 bases and J is missing 5 bases, with 6 bases of the junction outside any gene match. The germline V gene encodes CDR1 LGHDT and CDR2 YNNKEL (reference sequence). The receptor chain draws on TRBV3-1 and TRBJ1-1; TRBD1 matches 8 bases in the middle. The TCR sequence derives from a woman aged 45 to 65 with alopecia areata. Some clones in this sample may be carry-over from other donors' samples. Sequences were derived from whole blood, sampled in connection with sensitization to the hapten diphenylcyclopropenone (DPC). The CDR3 protein sequence reads: CASSPWTGNTEAFF. The nucleotides read TGTGCCAGCAGCCCCTGGACAGGGAATACTGAAGCTTTCTTT.